The next 24 T cell receptor beta chains were all read from a single sample in a study of Ad26.COV2.S vaccination and SARS-CoV-2 variants. Specified treatment: 15 to 20 received Ad26.COV2.S at low or high dose, single or two shots; roughly five received placebo; per-sample allocation not given. The study sampled participants on day 63 after the first vaccine or placebo injection. Here immunoSEQ multiplex PCR was the method, and the copy in TCRdb shows in-frame clones only, minus some. The table lists a few hundred thousand clones, approximately 83% of them singletons, with around 7% in the top ten. The specimen comprised peripheral blood, sampled in a trial of Ad26.COV2.S vaccine versus placebo. The source of these receptors is a person aged 18-60 years who received the Ad26.COV2.S COVID-19 vaccine or a placebo.

The chain links TRBV19 to TRBJ2-7; D not certain. The CDR3 extends over 14 amino acids. Deletions cut 3 bases from V and 6 bases from J, with 15 bases between. Looked up from germline, CDR1 is LNHDA and CDR2 is SQIVND (reference sequence). In DNA, the CDR3 is TGTGCCAGTAGTATTCACCCCAGTCTCCTCGAGCAGTACTTC. Its protein is CASSIHPSLLEQYF.

As DNA, the CDR3 is TGTGCCAGCAGTGAAGAGGGCTCGGGACAGCGATTCTTC. Its translation is CASSEEGSGQRFF. The chain couples TRBV2 to TRBJ2-1; 7 positions match TRBD1. The ends lost 1 base at V and 16 bases at J; junction bases unmatched: 10. Germline V gene sequence: CDR1 SNHLY, CDR2 FYNNEI. The CDR3 consists of 13 residues. The variable domain in full, with the rest retrieved from reference TRBV2 and TRBJ2-1, is EPEVTQTPSHQVTQMGQEVILRCVPISNHLYFYWYRQILGQKVEFLVSFYNNEISEKSEIFDDQFSVERPDGSNFTLKIRSTKLEDSAMYFCASSEEGSGQRFFGPGTRLTVL.

The rearrangement links TRBV5-1 to TRBJ1-1; weak D call: TRBD1 (5 bases). Germline V lookup: CDR1 SGHRS, CDR2 YFSETQ. The V and J ends lost 1 base and 7 bases respectively, with 8 bases between them. This CDR3 spans 12 amino acids. The CDR3 region is CASSLFGGEAFF. CDR3 coding DNA: TGCGCCAGCAGCTTGTTCGGGGGTGAAGCTTTCTTT.

Comments on this clone: Relative to the germline gene, one junction end is altered; a read error may explain this. The chain combines TRBV19 with TRBJ1-5, with 8 nucleotides matching TRBD1. CDR1 is LNHDA and CDR2 is SQIVND in the germline V gene (reference sequence). The CDR3 consists of 16 residues. The CDR3 loop reads CTSSRRTGRSNQPQHF. The CDR3 DNA is TGTACCAGTAGTAGACGGACAGGGAGGAGCAATCAGCCCCAGCATTTT.

This chain uses TRBV9 with TRBJ2-7, with D perhaps given as TRBD1 or TRBD2 (5 bases each). The CDR3 sequence is 12 residues long. Trimming took off 3 bases at V and 6 bases at J, with 10 bases between the two ends. Germline V gives CDR1 SGDLS, CDR2 YYNGEE. The CDR3 region has the DNA TGTGCCAGCAGCGCCTCGGGGCGCGAGCAGTACTTC. It is translated as CASSASGREQYF. Filled out from reference TRBV9 and TRBJ2-7, the complete variable domain reads DSGVTQTPKHLITATGQRVTLRCSPRSGDLSVYWYQQSLDQGLQFLIQYYNGEERAKGNILERFSAQQFPDLHSELNLSSLELGDSALYFCASSASGREQYFGPGTRLTVT.

The chain recombines TRBV7-9 with TRBJ2-7; D is unclear. CDR3 length: 14 amino acids. V was trimmed by 3 bases and J by 0 bases, leaving 9 bases between them. Germline lookup yields CDR1 SEHNR and CDR2 FQNEAQ (reference sequence). Here the CDR3 DNA reads TGTGCCAGCAGCTTTAACACCCTCTCCTACGAGCAGTACTTC. Its protein product is CASSFNTLSYEQYF.

The V call is TRBV7-2, the J call TRBJ2-7; D is possibly TRBD2 (5 bases). Germline lookup yields CDR1 SGHTA and CDR2 FQGNSA. The CDR3 is 13 amino acids. V was cut by 2 bases and J by 6 bases, with 11 bases left in between. CDR3 protein: CASSLLTEAEQYF. The CDR3, as DNA: TGTGCCAGCAGCTTACTCACGGAGGCCGAGCAGTACTTC.

This chain connects TRBV2 to TRBJ2-5; the match to TRBD2 covers 15 bases. The CDR3 has 16 residues. Unmatched junction bases numbered 3, after V lost 5 bases and J lost 2 bases. Germline V gene sequence: CDR1 SNHLY, CDR2 FYNNEI. The CDR3 loop reads CASSPGLAGGQETQYF. CDR3 nucleotides: TGTGCCAGCAGTCCGGGACTAGCGGGGGGACAAGAGACCCAGTACTTC.

This sequence joins TRBV18 and TRBJ1-3; D not certain. With 4 bases removed from V and 0 bases from J, the gap between germline ends came to 13 bases. The CDR3 totals 16 residues. Germline CDR1 KGHSH, CDR2 LQKENI. The CDR3 sequence is CASSLGTDLSGNTIYF. CDR3 DNA: TGTGCCAGCTCACTGGGTACAGACCTCTCTGGAAACACCATATATTTT.

In its sample, this clone was seen a few times. This chain links TRBV5-1 with TRBJ2-4, with unresolved D. The CDR3 covers 14 residues. Germline values: CDR1 SGHRS, CDR2 YFSETQ. The V gene lost 0 bases and the J gene lost 0 bases, with 4 bases spanning the gap. The CDR3 loop is CASSLEGAKNIQYF. The CDR3 DNA reads TGCGCCAGCAGCTTGGAGGGAGCCAAAAACATTCAGTACTTC. Full variable domain (rest looked up from reference TRBV5-1 and TRBJ2-4): KAGVTQTPRYLIKTRGQQVTLSCSPISGHRSVSWYQQTPGQGLQFLFEYFSETQRNKGNFPGRFSGRQFSNSRSEMNVSTLELGDSALYLCASSLEGAKNIQYFGAGTRLSVL.

The V call is TRBV12-3 or TRBV12-4, the J call TRBJ2-3, with D possibly matching TRBD2 (5 bases). The CDR3 loop spans 13 amino acids. V lost 4 bases, J lost 3 bases, and 8 bases lay in between. The CDR3: CASSWTGTDTQYF. CDR3 nucleotides: TGTGCCAGCAGTTGGACTGGTACAGATACGCAGTATTTT.

This clone was detected ten times or more. This CDR3 is CASSPRGDTEAFF. The CDR3 DNA sequence: TGTGCCAGCAGCCCGAGGGGGGACACTGAAGCTTTCTTT. This chain links TRBV7-2 with TRBJ1-1; weak D call: TRBD1 (6 bases). The germline V gene has CDR1 SGHTA and CDR2 FQGNSA. This CDR3 comprises 13 residues. Deletions cut 5 bases from V and 3 bases from J, with 10 bases between.

This clone was found a few times. V gene TRBV4-1 combines with J gene TRBJ2-3; D uncertain. The germline V and J ends were trimmed by 0 bases and 5 bases, with 9 bases remaining between them. The germline V gene has CDR1 MGHRA and CDR2 YSYEKL. The CDR3 runs 14 residues. The CDR3 protein is CASSQDAVGDTQYF. Written as DNA, the CDR3 is TGCGCCAGCAGCCAAGATGCGGTTGGAGATACGCAGTATTTT.

The rearrangement uses TRBV14 and TRBJ1-2, with unresolved D. Trimming took off 0 bases at V and 4 bases at J, with 3 bases between the two ends. The CDR3 contains 12 residues. The germline CDR1 and CDR2 sequences are SGHDN and FVKESK. CDR3 in amino acids: CASSQDGYGYTF. DNA of the CDR3: TGTGCCAGCAGCCAAGATGGCTATGGCTACACCTTC. Variable domain in full (rest from reference TRBV14 and TRBJ1-2): EAGVTQFPSHSVIEKGQTVTLRCDPISGHDNLYWYRRVMGKEIKFLLHFVKESKQDESGMPNNRFLAERTGGTYSTLKVQPAELEDSGVYFCASSQDGYGYTFGSGTRLTVV.

This chain links TRBV30 with TRBJ2-6, with a weak D call TRBD2 (5 bases). The CDR3 contains 14 residues. Germline V gene lookup returns CDR1 GTSNPN and CDR2 SVGIG (reference sequence). Between the trimmed V and J ends, which lost 2 bases and 2 bases, there was a span of 7 bases. The CDR3 is CAWSYGAGANVLTF. The CDR3 nucleotides are TGTGCCTGGAGTTACGGGGCTGGGGCCAACGTCCTGACTTTC. Using reference TRBV30 and TRBJ2-6 for the parts outside the CDR3, the full variable domain is SQTIHQWPATLVQPVGSPLSLECTVEGTSNPNLYWYRQAAGRGLQLLFYSVGIGQISSEVPQNLSASRPQDRQFILSSKKLLLSDSGFYLCAWSYGAGANVLTFGAGSRLTVL.

The chain couples TRBV19 to TRBJ2-1; TRBD1 matches at 8 bases. The germline V gene encodes CDR1 LNHDA and CDR2 SQIVND (reference sequence). The CDR3 is made up of 15 amino acids. Unmatched junction bases numbered 10, after V lost 5 bases and J lost 7 bases. The CDR3 DNA sequence: TGTGCCAGTAGTTGGGACGGACAGGGTTTAAATGAGCAGTTCTTC. The encoded protein is CASSWDGQGLNEQFF.

The V and J genes are TRBV6-5 and TRBJ2-1; D not certain. Trimming removed 10 bases from V and 0 bases from J, with 10 bases in between. CDR3 length: 13 residues. CDR1 and CDR2 (germline): MNHEY, SVGAGI. Written as DNA, the CDR3 is TGTGCCATTAGGGCGATCTCCTACAATGAGCAGTTCTTC. Translating gives CAIRAISYNEQFF.

The chain uses TRBV4-2 and TRBJ2-3; D not resolved. This CDR3 has 12 residues. The germline V gene has CDR1 LGHNA and CDR2 YNFKEQ. The V end was cut by 0 bases, the J end by 5 bases, with 3 bases between. The CDR3: CASSQDGDTQYF. CDR3 nucleotides: TGTGCCAGCAGCCAAGACGGAGATACGCAGTATTTT.

CDR3 loop: CASSPSQGYNSPLHF. CDR3 sequence (DNA): TGTGCCAGCAGTCCATCCCAAGGGTATAATTCACCCCTCCACTTT. V and J are TRBV28 and TRBJ1-6; D is ambiguous. V shed 5 bases and J shed 4 bases, with 12 bases lying between them. The CDR3 consists of 15 residues. Germline-derived CDR1 and CDR2 are MDHEN and SYDVKM.

In DNA form, the CDR3 reads TGTGCCAGCAGCCCATCCGGTCAGGGCGATTCACCCCTCCACTTT. This translates into CASSPSGQGDSPLHF. The chain has TRBV7-8 and TRBJ1-6; a possible D gene is TRBD1 (5 bases). In germline, CDR1 is SGHVS, CDR2 FQNEAQ. CDR3 length: 15 amino acids. Trimming left V 5 bases short and J 8 bases short, with 16 bases between.

This clone has only one observation. The V call is TRBV28, the J call TRBJ2-7; 9 nucleotides align to TRBD1. V dropped 8 bases and J dropped 5; count of bases not matched to a gene: 1. Germline V gene data show CDR1 as MDHEN and CDR2 as SYDVKM. This CDR3 contains 11 residues. DNA of the CDR3: TGTGCCAGCGGACAGGGGAACGAGCAGTACTTC. Translated, it gives CASGQGNEQYF.

This chain connects TRBV6-2 or TRBV6-3 to TRBJ2-1; D unresolved. V was pared by 5 bases and J by 0 bases, with 8 bases between. The CDR3 loop spans 14 amino acids. Germline loops: CDR1 MNHEY, CDR2 SVGEGT. The CDR3 is CASSRPSSYNEQFF. The CDR3, as DNA: TGTGCCAGCAGTCGGCCAAGCTCCTACAATGAGCAGTTCTTC.

About this clone: Other DNA sequences in this sample translate to the same CDR3. This sequence joins TRBV30 and TRBJ1-3; tentatively, D is TRBD1 (5 bases). V was cut by 4 bases and J by 7 bases, with 14 bases left in between. CDR3 size: 13 residues. Germline CDR1 GTSNPN, CDR2 SVGIG (reference sequence). CDR3 in amino acids: CAWTAGLRNTIYF. The CDR3 DNA sequence: TGTGCCTGGACCGCGGGACTCAGGAACACCATATATTTT.

This sequence joins TRBV28 and TRBJ2-7; 12 bases align to TRBD2. The CDR3 runs to 15 residues. Germline assignment: CDR1 MDHEN and CDR2 SYDVKM. After removal of 2 bases from V and 6 bases from J, the junction contained 5 bases not matched to a gene. The CDR3 coding sequence is TGTGCCAGCAGTTTAGGCCCTAGCGGGGGGGCCGAGCAGTACTTC. It yields the protein CASSLGPSGGAEQYF.